This TCR beta chain was profiled in a study of T cells in Graves' hyperthyroidism and ophthalmopathy. Regarding the study as a whole: The model predicted ophthalmopathy a median roughly 6.5 months before onset.

Amplification of TCR beta CDR3 regions was performed using RNA transcripts as template. First-round RT-PCR targeting the TCR CDR3 was performed with the HTBI primer set. MiXCR, applied by TCRdb to the multiplex PCR reads, yields one record per CDR3 protein. The top ten clones hold 2.5% to 4% of a sample with under 65,000 distinct CDR3 sequences, about 57% of them seen once. As concerns this clonotype: Its antigen is as yet unknown.

Germline lookup yields CDR1 KGHSH and CDR2 LQKENI. The CDR3 is made up of 15 amino acids. V dropped 3 bases and J dropped 4; count of bases not matched to a gene: 5. The chain has TRBV18 and TRBJ1-5; TRBD1 agrees at 8 bases. The clonotype originates from a woman aged 60-75 years with Graves' ophthalmopathy. The sample comprised blood. The CDR3 sequence: CASSPGRGRNQPQHF. CDR3 in DNA: TGTGCCAGCTCACCGGGCAGGGGGCGTAATCAGCCCCAGCATTTT.